A selection of T cell receptor beta chains follows, all from one sample in a study of cytomegalovirus exposure and HLA in healthy donors. Only in-frame clones appear in the TCRdb table, and some are missing; sequencing was by immunoSEQ multiplex PCR. Of some 120,000 clones in the sample, 60% to 85% were seen once. Sequences were obtained from PBMCs. These receptors originate from a woman aged 40 to 50 in good health and CMV-seronegative. Each CDR3 is given with its conserved first and last residue. Each record gives: D gene, J gene, clone size, V gene, CDR3 DNA, CDR3 protein. A D gene is named only where the DNA matches it firmly. Rows may omit the clone size; those that give it use once, few, many or a size class.

NA | TRBJ2-5 | NA | TRBV5-6 | TGTGCCAGCAGCTTGGTAGTGGGAGTGTCGCGAGAGACCCAGTACTTC | CASSLVVGVSRETQYF
NA | TRBJ1-2 | few | TRBV28 | TGTGCCAGCTCGAGTCGGGGAAACTATGGCTACACCTTC | CASSSRGNYGYTF
TRBD1 | TRBJ2-3 | NA | TRBV5-4 | TGTGCCAGCAGCTGGAAACGACAGGGCCTCGATACGCAGTATTTT | CASSWKRQGLDTQYF
TRBD2 | TRBJ2-1 | NA | TRBV5-6 | TGTGCCAGCAGCTTGGTGGTGACTAGCGGGATTCCGCATGAGCAGTTCTTC | CASSLVVTSGIPHEQFF
NA | TRBJ1-5 | NA | TRBV11-2 | TGTGCCAGCAGCTTTACAGACAATCAGCCCCAGCATTTT | CASSFTDNQPQHF
NA | TRBJ2-7 | NA | TRBV28 | TGTGCCAGCAGTTTATGGGGTAGGGGCAGAGCCTACGAGCAGTACTTC | CASSLWGRGRAYEQYF
TRBD2 | TRBJ2-1 | once | TRBV5-1 | TGCGCCAGCAGCCCCGAGCGGGAGAGGGTTAATGAGCAGTTCTTC | CASSPERERVNEQFF
NA | TRBJ2-3 | NA | TRBV5-4 | TGTGCCAGCAGCGCTAGAAACGGAGATACGCAGTATTTT | CASSARNGDTQYF
NA | TRBJ2-7 | NA | TRBV6-1 | TGTGCCAGCAGTCGCGCCTACGAGCAGTACTTC | CASSRAYEQYF
TRBD1 | TRBJ1-5 | NA | TRBV28 | TGTGCCAGCACCCTCACAGGGGACCAGCCCCAGCATTTT | CASTLTGDQPQHF
TRBD1 | TRBJ2-7 | NA | TRBV19 | TGTGCCAGTAGCAGGGGGACAGGGCCCTACGAGCAGTACTTC | CASSRGTGPYEQYF
NA | TRBJ2-1 | NA | TRBV7-9 | TGTTCCAGCAGCTTAGGGGGGGAGTTATACAATGAGCAGTTCTTC | CSSSLGGELYNEQFF
TRBD2 | TRBJ2-1 | NA | TRBV28 | TGTGCCAGCATGAGGACTAGCGGGAGTAAAGAGCAGTTCTTC | CASMRTSGSKEQFF
NA | TRBJ1-2 | NA | TRBV28 | TGTGCCAGCAGTTTTGGGCAGATTAACTATGGCTACACCTTC | CASSFGQINYGYTF
TRBD2 | TRBJ2-5 | NA | TRBV5-1 | TGCGCCAGCAGCTTGGCCAGTATGGGAGGGAAAGAGACCCAGTACTTC | CASSLASMGGKETQYF
NA | TRBJ1-1 | once | TRBV2 | TGTGCCAGCAGTGCAGTGACGAGGGCCGCCCCTGAAGCTTTCTTT | CASSAVTRAAPEAFF
TRBD1 | TRBJ1-2 | NA | TRBV5-5 | TGTGCCAGCAGCTTTGGGGACAGGGGACAGTACACCTTC | CASSFGDRGQYTF
TRBD1 | TRBJ1-1 | NA | TRBV6-5 | TGTGCCAGCAGTGACTCGACAGGGGTAGTCGGTGAAGCTTTCTTT | CASSDSTGVVGEAFF
TRBD1 | TRBJ2-7 | once | TRBV18 | TGTGCCACCAGCGTAAGGACAGGGATCTCCTACGAGCAGTACTTC | CATSVRTGISYEQYF
TRBD2 | TRBJ2-3 | NA | TRBV10-2 | TGCGCCAGCAGTGAAGGCATAGGGACTAGCGGGTTCGGAGATACGCAGTATTTT | CASSEGIGTSGFGDTQYF
TRBD2 | TRBJ2-1 | NA | TRBV27 | TGTGCCAGCAGTTTCAGGGGGCGTCTACTAGCGGGAGTTAATGAGCAGTTCTTC | CASSFRGRLLAGVNEQFF
TRBD1 | TRBJ1-2 | NA | TRBV4-3 | TGCGCCAGCAGCCAAGTATTCCCAGGGGGCCCTAACTATGGCTACACCTTC | CASSQVFPGGPNYGYTF
TRBD2 | TRBJ2-7 | NA | TRBV7-2 | TGTGCCAGCAGTTCTCTTCGGACTAGCGGGATGTACGAGCAGTACTTC | CASSSLRTSGMYEQYF